The next 31 T cell receptor beta chains were all read from a single sample in a study of early T cells in non-severe SARS-CoV-2 infection. TCRdb analysed the 5' RACE reads with MiXCR anew, one entry per CDR3 protein. The data hold under 45,000 distinct CDR3 sequences, with 5.4% observed a single time. The sequenced sample was whole blood, obtained at baseline. The receptors originated from an adult who was a healthcare worker with PCR-confirmed SARS-CoV-2 infection or an uninfected control (not recorded which).

The V gene is TRBV28, the J gene TRBJ1-5, with unresolved D. The germline V gene has CDR1 MDHEN and CDR2 SYDVKM. V lost 2 bases and J lost 5, with 10 bases in between. This CDR3 is built from 14 residues. The CDR3, as DNA: TGTGCCAGCAGTTTAATCTGGGCGGATCAGCCCCAGCATTTT. As protein: CASSLIWADQPQHF.

This clonotype was seen ten or more times. The gene calls are TRBV5-1 and TRBJ2-7; 9 nucleotides line up with TRBD1. This CDR3 contains 17 residues. Trimming removed 2 bases from V and 2 bases from J; junction bases left unmatched: 11. Germline V gene lookup returns CDR1 SGHRS and CDR2 YFSETQ. CDR3 region: CASSFGGGQGTAYEQYF. DNA of the CDR3: TGCGCCAGCAGCTTCGGAGGGGGACAGGGAACAGCCTACGAGCAGTACTTC.

This clonotype was picked up many times. The chain recombines TRBV7-9 with TRBJ1-1, with D possibly TRBD1 on 6 matching bases. CDR3 length: 15 amino acids. Germline loops: CDR1 SEHNR, CDR2 FQNEAQ (reference sequence). The V end lost 0 bases, the J end lost 5 bases, and 13 bases lay between the germline ends. The CDR3 sequence: CASSLAQGKWTEAFF. The CDR3 nucleotides read TGTGCCAGCAGCTTAGCGCAGGGGAAGTGGACTGAAGCTTTCTTT.

This clonotype was detected ten times or more. The chain carries TRBV6-6 and TRBJ1-1; D not resolved. The CDR3 sequence is 15 residues long. Trimming took 5 bases from V and 0 from J, leaving 13 bases between them. Germline V CDR1 and CDR2: MNHNY, SVGAGI (reference sequence). The CDR3 spells CASSAMTTVNTEAFF. The CDR3 DNA reads as TGTGCCAGCAGTGCCATGACTACGGTGAACACTGAAGCTTTCTTT.

This chain uses TRBV9 with TRBJ2-1; D not resolved. Trimming took 0 bases from V and 4 from J, leaving 14 bases between them. Germline V CDR1 and CDR2: SGDLS, YYNGEE. This CDR3 contains 16 residues. The CDR3, as DNA: TGTGCCAGCAGCGTAGGTATTATAACAAGATACAATGAGCAGTTCTTC. Amino acid sequence: CASSVGIITRYNEQFF.

CDR3: CASSDPQGARYTF. In nucleotides, the CDR3 is TGCGCCAGCAGCGACCCGCAGGGGGCTCGCTACACCTTC. The chain couples TRBV5-1 to TRBJ1-2, with 8 bases that match TRBD1. The germline V gene encodes CDR1 SGHRS and CDR2 YFSETQ. Germline trimming cut 4 bases from V and 9 bases from J; bases unmatched to any gene: 8. This CDR3 is 13 amino acids long.

There are many counts of this clonotype. The CDR3 region is CATSRVVVNGIQETQYF. The CDR3 DNA sequence: TGTGCCACCAGCAGAGTTGTGGTTAACGGGATACAAGAGACCCAGTACTTC. This chain uses TRBV15 with TRBJ2-5; D possibly corresponds to TRBD2 (5 bases). V was shortened by 1 base and J by 2 bases, with 17 bases between the two germline ends. This CDR3 spans 17 amino acids. Germline CDR1 is LNHNV and CDR2 is YYDKDF (reference sequence).

This chain connects TRBV28 to TRBJ2-7; D gene unclear. CDR1 and CDR2 from the germline V gene are MDHEN and SYDVKM. The germline V and J ends were trimmed by 8 bases and 10 bases, with 12 bases remaining between them. This CDR3 comprises 10 residues. The CDR3 coding sequence is TGTGCCAGCGGAAAGGGATCCCAGTACGTC. It specifies CASGKGSQYV.

This clonotype has ten or more counts. The chain couples TRBV6-2 or TRBV6-3 to TRBJ2-7; TRBD2 aligns across 11 bases. The germline V gene encodes CDR1 MNHEY and CDR2 SVGEGT. This CDR3 is built from 15 residues. V gave up 6 bases and J gave up 7 bases; unmatched junction bases: 11. CDR3 sequence: CASSPPGLAGAEQYV. The CDR3 DNA reads as TGTGCCAGCAGCCCCCCTGGACTAGCGGGTGCTGAGCAGTACGTC.

This clonotype was picked up many times. The V call is TRBV6-1, the J call TRBJ2-2, with 10 bases fitting TRBD2. This CDR3 is 16 amino acids long. Germline lookup yields CDR1 MNHNS and CDR2 SASEGT. V shed 5 bases, J shed 2 bases, and the junction held 5 bases outside the gene matches. This chain's CDR3 is CASSPGTSVNTGELFF. The DNA of the CDR3 is TGTGCCAGCAGTCCCGGGACTAGCGTTAACACCGGGGAGCTGTTTTTT.

V usage is TRBV12-3 or TRBV12-4 and J usage is TRBJ2-3, with 9 bases aligning to TRBD2. The CDR3 spans 17 residues. Trimming cost V 5 bases and J 0 bases; bases outside gene matches: 9. The chain's CDR3 is CASSIRLADTSTDTQYF. The CDR3 region has the DNA TGTGCCAGCAGTATCCGACTAGCGGATACTAGCACAGATACGCAGTATTTT.

This clonotype occurred many times. The chain carries TRBV30 and TRBJ2-3, with 11 bases matching TRBD2. The CDR3 has 16 amino acids. Germline V gene data show CDR1 as GTSNPN and CDR2 as SVGIG (reference sequence). V lost 2 bases, J lost 2 bases, and 6 bases stayed unmatched. CDR3 nucleotides: TGTGCCTGGAGTCTCGGGACTAGCGGATTCACAGATACGCAGTATTTT. This codes for CAWSLGTSGFTDTQYF.

At least ten counts were recorded for this clonotype. The chain is built from TRBV6-5 and TRBJ2-1, with TRBD2 matching 8 bases. This CDR3 contains 13 residues. Germline trimming cut 4 bases from V and 12 bases from J; bases unmatched to any gene: 8. Germline V gene data show CDR1 as MNHEY and CDR2 as SVGAGI. The CDR3: CASSSGTSWSQFF. The CDR3 region has the DNA TGTGCCAGCAGTTCAGGGACTAGTTGGTCGCAGTTCTTC.

V and J are TRBV20-1 and TRBJ2-2, with 11 bases identical to TRBD1. Germline V gives CDR1 DFQATT, CDR2 SNEGSKA (reference sequence). The CDR3 has 17 residues. With 1 base clipped from V and 6 bases from J, the junction kept 10 bases outside the gene matches. The CDR3 region has the DNA TGCAGTGCTAGAGCCCCCCGGGACAGGGGGTCTTCCGGGGAGCTGTTTTTT. As protein: CSARAPRDRGSSGELFF.

The chain couples TRBV12-3 or TRBV12-4 to TRBJ2-3, with D possibly called TRBD1 or TRBD2 (5 bases each). V was pared by 3 bases and J by 1 base, with 14 bases between. This CDR3 comprises 16 residues. This chain's CDR3 is CASSFQRGGGTDTQYF. CDR3 coding DNA: TGTGCCAGCAGTTTTCAGAGGGGCGGCGGCACAGATACGCAGTATTTT.

This clonotype is deemed medium-sized (0.01 to 0.1%). The chain combines TRBV3-1 with TRBJ1-2; 7 bases fit TRBD1. The germline V gene encodes CDR1 LGHDT and CDR2 YNNKEL (reference sequence). The CDR3 loop spans 15 amino acids. Trimming cost V 4 bases and J 2 bases; bases outside gene matches: 7. The CDR3 loop is CASSPQGEVNYGYTF. CDR3 in DNA: TGTGCCAGCAGCCCGCAGGGGGAAGTCAACTATGGCTACACCTTC.

Ten or more counts support this clonotype. This sequence joins TRBV5-5 and TRBJ2-3; TRBD2 matches 10 bases. In germline, CDR1 is SGHKS, CDR2 YYEKEE (reference sequence). The CDR3 runs to 16 residues. The trim removed 4 bases at V and 7 bases at J, leaving 12 bases unmatched. CDR3 sequence: CASSLLSSGSGYTQYF. CDR3 bases: TGTGCCAGCAGCCTCCTTTCTAGCGGGAGCGGGTATACGCAGTATTTT.

This clonotype appeared many times. This chain links TRBV20-1 with TRBJ2-5; 8 nucleotides match TRBD2. CDR3 size: 15 residues. Trimming at V came to 2 bases and at J to 4 bases, leaving 9 bases not matched to a gene. Germline CDR1 DFQATT, CDR2 SNEGSKA (reference sequence). CDR3 nucleotides: TGCAGTGCTAGAACCGGGACTAGTAAGGGAGAGACCCAGTACTTC. It yields the protein CSARTGTSKGETQYF.

The rearrangement links TRBV29-1 to TRBJ2-2; TRBD2 agrees at 14 bases. The V and J ends lost 6 bases and 7 bases, in that order; junction bases with no gene match: 10. Per the germline V gene, CDR1 is SQVTM and CDR2 is ANQGSEA. The CDR3 consists of 16 residues. The CDR3 protein is CSVRLAGGPVGGELFF. Written as DNA, the CDR3 is TGCAGCGTCAGACTAGCGGGAGGGCCGGTTGGCGGGGAGCTGTTTTTT.

This clonotype occurred many times. CDR3 amino acids: CASSQEWATGSAGANVLTF. CDR3 DNA sequence: TGCGCCAGCAGCCAAGAATGGGCCACCGGGAGTGCTGGGGCCAACGTCCTGACTTTC. This rearrangement joins TRBV4-1 to TRBJ2-6; perhaps TRBD2 as D (6 bases). The germline CDR1 and CDR2 sequences are MGHRA and YSYEKL. The CDR3 contains 19 residues. V was cut by 0 bases and J by 2 bases, with 17 bases left in between.

This clonotype turned up a few times. The gene calls are TRBV20-1 and TRBJ1-1, with D perhaps matching TRBD1 (5 bases). V lost 1 base, J lost 5 bases, and 17 bases lay in between. The CDR3 totals 15 residues. The germline V gene has CDR1 DFQATT and CDR2 SNEGSKA (reference sequence). In DNA, the CDR3 is TGCAGTGCTAGAGCAATCGGGCAGGGACGAACTGAAGCTTTCTTT. Protein sequence: CSARAIGQGRTEAFF.

In this sample, this clonotype turned up a few times. The chain has TRBV6-7 and TRBJ2-2; weak D call: TRBD1 (6 bases). TRBV6-7 is marked as an open reading frame, function uncertain. The CDR3 totals 16 residues. Trimming left V 0 bases short and J 5 bases short, with 13 bases between. The CDR3 bases are TGTGCCAGCAGTTACTCGAGGGACATTCGGACCGGGGAGCTGTTTTTT. The encoded protein is CASSYSRDIRTGELFF.

This clonotype was detected ten times or more. This chain joins TRBV11-2 and TRBJ1-1; D gene ambiguous. The CDR3 totals 13 residues. With 2 bases removed from V and 1 base from J, the gap between germline ends came to 5 bases. In germline, CDR1 is SGHAT, CDR2 FQNNGV. The CDR3 bases are TGTGCCAGCAGCTTAACCGGGAACACTGAAGCTTTCTTT. It codes for CASSLTGNTEAFF.

This clonotype was observed at least ten times. The chain couples TRBV11-3 to TRBJ2-5; D remains unclear. This CDR3 has 13 residues. From germline, CDR1 is SGHNT and CDR2 YENEEA. V shed 2 bases and J shed 1 base, with 5 bases lying between them. Here the CDR3 DNA reads TGTGCCAGCAGCTTAAACAGCCAAGAGACCCAGTACTTC. Its protein product is CASSLNSQETQYF.

This clonotype showed up many times. This chain connects TRBV20-1 to TRBJ1-6; D remains unclear. V lost 3 bases, J lost 8 bases, and 11 bases lay in between. Germline CDR1 reads DFQATT; CDR2 reads SNEGSKA (reference sequence). The CDR3 is 13 residues long. CDR3 DNA: TGCAGTGCTAGGTCGAATCCCTATTCACCCCTCCACTTT. Protein product: CSARSNPYSPLHF.

This clonotype showed up just a few times. The chain uses TRBV7-9 and TRBJ1-1; a possible D gene is TRBD1 (5 bases). V was shortened by 2 bases and J by 4 bases, with 11 bases between the two germline ends. Germline CDR1 SEHNR, CDR2 FQNEAQ (reference sequence). The CDR3 spans 14 residues. CDR3 loop: CASSLTQQGTEAFF. DNA for the CDR3: TGTGCCAGCAGCTTAACGCAGCAGGGCACTGAAGCTTTCTTT.

This clonotype was detected many times. The chain recombines TRBV14 with TRBJ2-7, with D unclear. V was pared by 2 bases and J by 1 base, with 9 bases between. This CDR3 spans 14 amino acids. Looked up from germline, CDR1 is SGHDN and CDR2 is FVKESK. The CDR3 DNA reads TGTGCCAGCAGCCAAACGGACGGATCCTACGAGCAGTACTTC. Translating it yields CASSQTDGSYEQYF. Using reference TRBV14 and TRBJ2-7 for the parts outside the CDR3, the full variable domain is EAGVTQFPSHSVIEKGQTVTLRCDPISGHDNLYWYRRVMGKEIKFLLHFVKESKQDESGMPNNRFLAERTGGTYSTLKVQPAELEDSGVYFCASSQTDGSYEQYFGPGTRLTVT.

The chain carries TRBV15 and TRBJ1-6; D gene uncertain. The CDR3 consists of 15 residues. The germline gives CDR1 LNHNV, CDR2 YYDKDF (reference sequence). V was cut by 2 bases and J by 1 base, with 6 bases left in between. CDR3 DNA sequence: TGTGCCACCAGCAGAAGCCGGTCCTATAATTCACCCCTCCACTTT. This sequence encodes CATSRSRSYNSPLHF.

This clonotype was counted at least ten times. This rearrangement joins TRBV20-1 to TRBJ2-1; 9 bases are a match to TRBD1. The CDR3 contains 14 residues. Germline V lookup: CDR1 DFQATT, CDR2 SNEGSKA (reference sequence). The V gene end was trimmed by 2 bases and the J gene end by 4 bases; junction bases not matched to a gene: 3. In DNA form, the CDR3 reads TGCAGTGCTAGAACGGACAGGGGATACAATGAGCAGTTCTTC. This encodes CSARTDRGYNEQFF.

The sample holds many counts of this clonotype. J is TRBJ2-1 and V is TRBV14, with TRBD2 matching 14 bases. CDR3 length equals 18 residues. J gave up 10 bases and V 4 bases, and 15 bases lay outside the gene matches. From germline, CDR1 is SGHDN and CDR2 FVKESK. The CDR3 region has the DNA TGTGCCAGCAGCCCCCGGACTAGCGGGAGGTTTGTTGCGGGCGAGCAGTTCTTC. This codes for CASSPRTSGRFVAGEQFF. The whole variable domain, filled in from reference TRBV14 and TRBJ2-1, reads EAGVTQFPSHSVIEKGQTVTLRCDPISGHDNLYWYRRVMGKEIKFLLHFVKESKQDESGMPNNRFLAERTGGTYSTLKVQPAELEDSGVYFCASSPRTSGRFVAGEQFFGPGTRLTVL.

The table lists this clonotype with many counts. This rearrangement joins TRBV19 to TRBJ1-2; D gene unclear. CDR1 is LNHDA, CDR2 SQIVND, per germline (reference sequence). Between the trimmed V and J ends, which lost 4 bases and 4 bases, there was a span of 13 bases. This CDR3 comprises 14 residues. The chain's CDR3 is CASSKEGQLYGYTF. The CDR3 bases are TGTGCCAGTAGTAAGGAGGGTCAGCTCTATGGCTACACCTTC.